The present TCR beta chain was sequenced within a study of a mutant IDH1 vaccine in newly diagnosed glioma. This sample's time point: baseline, week 1 (first vaccination visit). Regarding treatment: pre-vaccination baseline after standard-of-care therapy. TCRdb's copy holds only in-frame clones and misses some; the assay was immunoSEQ multiplex PCR. This sample has over 45,000 clones; 91% occur once, and the top ten carry around 2.5%. Germline V CDR1 and CDR2: PRHDT, FYEKMQ (reference sequence). The V end lost 5 bases, the J end lost 7 bases, and 14 bases lay between the germline ends. The CDR3 spans 13 residues.

The source is a man aged 50-59 years with glioma. Material: PBMCs, obtained from a glioma patient treated with radiotherapy, temozolomide or both. The chain combines TRBV13 with TRBJ1-2; D possibly corresponds to TRBD1 (6 bases). The CDR3 nucleotides read TGTGCCAGCAGCATCCTACAGGGTGCTGGCTACACCTTC. Translation: CASSILQGAGYTF.